A selection of T cell receptor beta chains follows, all from one sample in a study of blood T cell repertoires in COVID-19. Sequenced by immunoSEQ multiplex PCR; TCRdb stores in-frame clones only, minus some. The sample comprises about 97,000 clones, about 90% of which are singletons, and nearly 20% rests with the top ten. The specimen sequenced was peripheral blood. The source of these receptors is a human donor in a cohort sampled during active COVID-19. The CDR3 runs from the conserved cysteine through the conserved F or W. The D gene is left open where the match is weak. Rows give clone size only sometimes, using once, few, many, or a class for an expanded clone.

j_call,clone_size,d_call,v_call,cdr3_aa,cdr3_nt
TRBJ2-7,medium-sized,-,TRBV6-2/TRBV6-3,CASSYSRGLAGEQYF,TGTGCCAGCAGTTACTCACGCGGACTCGCCGGCGAGCAGTACTTC
TRBJ2-5,-,TRBD1,TRBV27,CASSAQQGARETQYF,TGTGCCAGCAGTGCCCAACAGGGGGCGCGAGAGACCCAGTACTTC
TRBJ2-2,-,-,TRBV4-3,CASSQDSGSNTGELFF,TGCGCCAGCAGCCAAGATAGTGGGAGTAACACCGGGGAGCTGTTTTTT
TRBJ2-2,-,TRBD1,TRBV7-2,CASSLDRGRRGELFF,TGTGCCAGCAGCCTTGACAGGGGTAGGCGCGGGGAGCTGTTTTTT
TRBJ2-3,-,-,TRBV11-1,CASSLNPAGTDTQYF,TGTGCCAGCAGCCTGAACCCGGCAGGGACAGATACGCAGTATTTT
TRBJ1-1,-,-,TRBV10-3,CAISEGAGNTEAFF,TGTGCCATCAGCGAGGGTGCCGGGAACACTGAAGCTTTCTTT
TRBJ1-3,-,-,TRBV18,CASSPSTASSGNTIYF,TGTGCCAGCTCACCTTCGACAGCTTCCTCTGGAAACACCATATATTTT
TRBJ1-2,-,TRBD1,TRBV3-1/TRBV3-2,CASSQDFRGADFLYGYTF,TGTGCCAGCAGCCAAGATTTCAGGGGGGCAGATTTCCTCTATGGCTACACCTTC
TRBJ2-1,-,-,TRBV5-4,CASSPSSLAPNEQFF,TGTGCCAGCAGCCCGTCCTCCCTAGCGCCGAATGAGCAGTTCTTC
TRBJ1-6,-,-,TRBV4-1,CASSRGDNNSPLHF,TGCGCCAGCAGCCGGGGGGATAATAATTCACCCCTCCACTTT
TRBJ2-6,-,TRBD2,TRBV7-9,CASSPWGGAAGANVLTF,TGTGCCAGCAGCCCCTGGGGGGGAGCGGCCGGGGCCAACGTCCTGACTTTC
TRBJ2-3,-,-,TRBV29-1,CSVGFTSTDTQYF,TGCAGCGTTGGGTTTACTAGCACAGATACGCAGTATTTT
TRBJ1-6,-,-,TRBV5-5,CASSLWGEVNSPLHF,TGTGCCAGCAGCTTGTGGGGGGAAGTGAATTCACCCCTCCACTTT
TRBJ1-5,-,TRBD1,TRBV6-5,CATRTGYNQPQHF,TGTGCCACCCGGACAGGATACAATCAGCCCCAGCATTTT
TRBJ1-2,-,TRBD1,TRBV2,CASRDRGRVGYTF,TGTGCCAGCAGAGACAGGGGCCGTGTTGGCTACACCTTC
TRBJ1-3,once,TRBD1,TRBV19,CASINRDRGVEDTIYF,TGTGCCAGTATAAACCGGGACAGGGGTGTAGAGGACACCATATATTTT
TRBJ1-4,-,-,TRBV4-2,CASSQALSPTGVNEKLFF,TGTGCCAGCAGCCAAGCCCTTAGCCCGACAGGAGTGAATGAAAAACTGTTTTTT
TRBJ1-2,-,-,TRBV4-2,CASSQVIQGANYGYTF,TGTGCCAGCAGCCAAGTAATACAGGGAGCTAACTATGGCTACACCTTC
TRBJ1-5,-,TRBD1,TRBV11-2,CASSPTRQGNQPQHF,TGTGCCAGCAGCCCTACCCGACAGGGGAATCAGCCCCAGCATTTT
TRBJ2-2,-,TRBD2,TRBV19,CASSRTSGTTGELFF,TGTGCCAGTAGTAGGACTAGCGGAACGACCGGGGAGCTGTTTTTT
TRBJ2-1,once,-,TRBV14,CASSQERYNEQFF,TGTGCCAGCAGCCAAGAACGGTACAATGAGCAGTTCTTC
TRBJ1-4,-,-,TRBV3-1/TRBV3-2,CASSQNGFNEKLFF,TGTGCCAGCAGCCAAAACGGTTTCAATGAAAAACTGTTTTTT
TRBJ1-1,-,-,TRBV27,CASSPHTGRTEAFF,TGTGCCAGCAGTCCACATACAGGGCGCACTGAAGCTTTCTTT
TRBJ2-1,-,-,TRBV6-2/TRBV6-3,CASSYSIPEEQFF,TGTGCCAGCAGTTACTCGATACCTGAGGAGCAGTTCTTC
TRBJ2-3,-,-,TRBV7-9,CASERPPFLQYF,TGTGCCAGCGAGCGTCCCCCTTTTCTGCAGTATTTT
TRBJ2-6,-,-,TRBV9,CASSSNAGSGANVLTF,TGTGCCAGCAGCTCCAACGCGGGTTCTGGGGCCAACGTCCTGACTTTC
TRBJ2-7,-,TRBD2,TRBV5-1,CASSLRLAGYEQYF,TGCGCCAGCAGCTTAAGGCTAGCGGGTTACGAGCAGTACTTC
TRBJ2-3,-,-,TRBV7-2,CASSSGAPTDTQYF,TGTGCCAGCAGCTCAGGGGCCCCCACAGATACGCAGTATTTT
TRBJ2-1,-,TRBD2,TRBV6-5,CASRGGSGSYNEQFF,TGTGCCAGCAGAGGCGGGAGCGGCTCCTACAATGAGCAGTTCTTC
TRBJ1-2,-,-,TRBV5-6,CASSLTVDGYTF,TGTGCCAGCAGCTTAACAGTGGATGGCTACACCTTC
TRBJ2-7,once,TRBD1,TRBV7-9,CASSPGTGGARDHEQYF,TGTGCCAGCAGCCCTGGGACAGGGGGCGCGAGGGACCACGAGCAGTACTTC
TRBJ1-4,-,-,TRBV11-2,CASSSTENEKLFF,TGTGCCAGCAGCTCGACAGAGAATGAAAAACTGTTTTTT
TRBJ1-2,-,-,TRBV10-1,CASGYRLNYGYTF,TGCGCCAGCGGTTACAGGTTAAACTATGGCTACACCTTC
TRBJ2-1,-,TRBD2,TRBV19,CASSIGLAGVLDEQFF,TGTGCCAGTAGTATCGGACTAGCGGGAGTACTTGATGAGCAGTTCTTC
TRBJ2-1,-,TRBD2,TRBV4-2,CASSQDRREGLNSYNEQFF,TGTGCCAGCAGCCAAGATAGGCGGGAGGGTTTGAACTCCTACAATGAGCAGTTCTTC
TRBJ2-7,-,TRBD2,TRBV7-2,CASTLGGAGGSLYEQYF,TGTGCCAGCACTCTGGGAGGGGCTGGGGGGAGCCTCTACGAGCAGTACTTC
TRBJ2-1,-,TRBD2,TRBV5-4,CASSLAGGTSYNEQFF,TGTGCCAGCAGCTTGGCGGGGGGGACCTCCTACAATGAGCAGTTCTTC
TRBJ2-5,-,-,TRBV7-8,CASSPKTGQNGQETQYF,TGTGCCAGCAGCCCCAAGACAGGCCAGAATGGTCAAGAGACCCAGTACTTC
TRBJ2-7,once,TRBD2,TRBV10-3,CAISESGTMSSYEQYF,TGTGCCATCAGTGAGTCCGGGACTATGAGCTCCTACGAGCAGTACTTC
TRBJ2-2,-,-,TRBV10-1,CASRQGRNTGELFF,TGCGCCAGCAGACAGGGTCGGAACACCGGGGAGCTGTTTTTT
TRBJ2-6,once,-,TRBV15,CATSRDWGQTSGANVLTF,TGTGCCACCAGCAGAGATTGGGGGCAAACCTCTGGGGCCAACGTCCTGACTTTC
TRBJ2-7,-,-,TRBV21-1,CAIKRGGTYEQYF,TGTGCCATCAAGCGGGGGGGGACCTACGAGCAGTACTTC
TRBJ1-5,once,-,TRBV19,CASSVGGGNQPQHF,TGTGCCAGCTCCGTGGGGGGAGGCAATCAGCCCCAGCATTTT
TRBJ1-4,-,-,TRBV6-6,CASTLTRDGEKLFF,TGTGCCAGCACCCTGACACGAGACGGTGAAAAACTGTTTTTT
TRBJ2-1,-,TRBD2,TRBV9,CATGRAENEQFF,TGTGCCACCGGGAGGGCGGAGAATGAGCAGTTCTTC
TRBJ2-7,-,TRBD2,TRBV7-2,CASSASSGRATYEQYF,TGTGCCAGCAGCGCGTCTAGCGGAAGAGCTACCTACGAGCAGTACTTC